The 13 T cell receptor beta chains given below trace back to one sample, sequenced in a study of T cells in Graves' hyperthyroidism and ophthalmopathy. RNA transcripts yielded amplified TCR beta CDR3 regions. HTBI primers were employed in a first-round RT-PCR of the TCR CDR3. TCRdb re-called the multiplex PCR reads through MiXCR, storing one row per CDR3 protein. The repertoire includes around 690,000 distinct CDR3 sequences, around 15% of them detected once, and around 15% sits in the top ten. Sequenced input: blood. The source of these receptors is a man aged 45-65 years with Graves' hyperthyroidism.

Details on this clonotype: The junction shows a germline mismatch at one end, possibly a read error. This chain connects TRBV7-2 to TRBJ2-3; the D is unclear. This CDR3 spans 16 amino acids. Germline assignment: CDR1 SGHTA and CDR2 FQGNSA. CDR3 in amino acids: CAGSFRSSSFTDTQYF. DNA for the CDR3: TGTGCCGGCAGCTTCCGATCAAGTAGTTTCACAGATACGCAGTATTTT.

This clonotype was seen more than once but under ten times. The rearrangement joins TRBV6-2 or TRBV6-3 to TRBJ2-1; 10 nucleotides line up with TRBD2. After removal of 2 bases from V and 0 bases from J, the junction contained 7 bases not matched to a gene. CDR1 and CDR2 (germline): MNHEY, SVGEGT. The CDR3 loop spans 18 amino acids. The CDR3 sequence: CASSYAGTSESSYNEQFF. The CDR3 DNA is TGTGCCAGCAGTTACGCCGGGACTAGCGAGAGCTCCTACAATGAGCAGTTCTTC.

This clonotype was picked up many times. The chain uses TRBV27 and TRBJ2-1; a weak D match, TRBD1 (6 bases). Trimming removed 2 bases at V and 3 bases at J, with 17 bases between. CDR3 size: 17 residues. From germline, CDR1 is MNHEY and CDR2 SMNVEV (reference sequence). The CDR3 coding sequence is TGTGCCAGCAGTTTACGACCGGGACATTATTTCTACAATGAGCAGTTCTTC. This translates into CASSLRPGHYFYNEQFF.

With regard to this clonotype: Since a much larger clone is just one base distant, this may be a read error. This chain connects TRBV24-1 to TRBJ1-2, with D possibly being TRBD1 (5 bases). This CDR3 has 16 amino acids. The germline CDR1 and CDR2 sequences are KGHDR and SFDVKD. Written as DNA, the CDR3 is TGTGCCACCAGTGGTTTGACCCCGAAGGGGTACTATGGCTACACCTTC. It specifies CATSGLTPKGYYGYTF.

Comment on this clonotype: A much larger clone sits a single nucleotide away, making a read error possible. The chain couples TRBV28 to TRBJ2-2; D not resolved. The CDR3 is 13 residues long. Germline CDR1 MDHEN, CDR2 SYDVKM. Between the trimmed V and J ends, which lost 10 bases and 4 bases, there was a span of 13 bases. CDR3 amino acids: CATCQTSTGELFF. The CDR3 coding sequence is TGTGCCACTTGCCAGACGAGCACCGGGGAGCTGTTTTTT.

This clonotype has a handful of counts. This rearrangement joins TRBV5-5 to TRBJ2-7, with 8 bases that match TRBD2. The CDR3 runs 17 residues. Trimming took 0 bases from V and 0 from J; bases not matched to a gene: 8. Germline V gene sequence: CDR1 SGHKS, CDR2 YYEKEE (reference sequence). The CDR3 DNA sequence: TGTGCCAGCAGCTTGGCCGTAACTAGCGGCCCCTCCTACGAGCAGTACTTC. This encodes CASSLAVTSGPSYEQYF.

The chain employs TRBV2 and TRBJ2-1; the D is unclear. Trimming stripped 6 bases from V and 3 bases from J, with 9 bases between. The CDR3 loop spans 13 amino acids. CDR1 and CDR2 (germline): SNHLY, FYNNEI. CDR3 bases: TGTGCCAGCAGAAGAGAACACTACAATGAGCAGTTCTTC. This sequence encodes CASRREHYNEQFF. Looking up the rest from reference TRBV2 and TRBJ2-1 gives the full variable domain: EPEVTQTPSHQVTQMGQEVILRCVPISNHLYFYWYRQILGQKVEFLVSFYNNEISEKSEIFDDQFSVERPDGSNFTLKIRSTKLEDSAMYFCASRREHYNEQFFGPGTRLTVL.

V gene TRBV2 combines with J gene TRBJ2-2; 10 positions match TRBD2. CDR1 and CDR2 from the germline V gene are SNHLY and FYNNEI. This CDR3 is built from 16 residues. With V trimmed by 4 bases and J by 5 bases, 7 bases remained unmatched. CDR3 loop: CASSVLAGVGTGELFF. In DNA form, the CDR3 reads TGTGCCAGCAGTGTTCTAGCGGGAGTAGGAACCGGGGAGCTGTTTTTT.

The J gene is TRBJ2-7, the V gene TRBV24-1; unclear D gene. Trimming took 3 bases from V and 4 from J, leaving 9 bases between them. Germline V lookup: CDR1 KGHDR, CDR2 SFDVKD. This CDR3 comprises 13 residues. CDR3 amino acids: CATSDQGLYEQYF. In DNA form, the CDR3 reads TGTGCCACCAGTGATCAAGGGTTATACGAGCAGTACTTC.

The chain joins TRBV12-3 or TRBV12-4 to TRBJ1-3; D not resolved. Between the trimmed V and J ends, which lost 6 bases and 2 bases, there was a span of 14 bases. The length of the CDR3 is 15 residues. CDR3 coding DNA: TGTGCCAGCAGAACCTCGGTGGGAACTGGAAACACCATATATTTT. Residues: CASRTSVGTGNTIYF.

This chain connects TRBV4-1 to TRBJ2-5; 10 bases line up with TRBD1. This CDR3 region has 15 residues. Germline assignment: CDR1 MGHRA and CDR2 YSYEKL. V dropped 5 bases and J dropped 4; count of bases not matched to a gene: 7. CDR3 in DNA: TGCGCCAGCAGCGTCGAGGGGGACAGGGGAGAGACCCAGTACTTC. Protein sequence: CASSVEGDRGETQYF.

This clonotype came up once. Sequence at one end of the junction differs from germline and may be a read error. The V gene is TRBV6-1, the J gene TRBJ1-6; D might be TRBD1 (5 bases). This CDR3 comprises 15 residues. The germline V gene encodes CDR1 MNHNS and CDR2 SASEGT. The CDR3 loop is CTSSPTETYNSPLHF. The CDR3 nucleotides read TGTACCAGCAGTCCGACAGAGACTTATAATTCACCCCTCCACTTT.

V gene TRBV7-3 combines with J gene TRBJ2-3; possibly TRBD1 for D (5 bases). The CDR3 totals 14 residues. CDR1 and CDR2 from the germline V gene are SGHTA and FQGTGA. Between the trimmed V and J ends, which lost 2 bases and 4 bases, there was a span of 10 bases. CDR3 in amino acids: CASSLSDTADTQYF. The CDR3 DNA is TGTGCCAGCAGCTTATCGGACACTGCAGATACGCAGTATTTT. The entire variable domain, with the rest obtained from reference TRBV7-3 and TRBJ2-3, is as follows: GAGVSQTPSNKVTEKGKYVELRCDPISGHTALYWYRQSLGQGPEFLIYFQGTGAADDSGLPNDRFFAVRPEGSVSTLKIQRTERGDSAVYLCASSLSDTADTQYFGPGTRLTVL.